The table lists the clone carrying this TCR beta chain with many counts. This sample is part of a study of blood T cells in healthy people across ages. The CDR3 totals 12 residues. V was trimmed by 4 bases and J by 6 bases, leaving 10 bases between them. A sample-barcoded 5' primer and a J-beta primer mix were used in a second PCR of roughly 6 to 11 cycles. MiXCR, run by TCRdb on the 5' RACE reads, gives a single entry per CDR3 protein. The table has roughly 1.9 million distinct CDR3 sequences, about 39% seen once. The sample taken for sequencing was blood. This sequence originates from a human donor in good health. The V call is TRBV12-3 or TRBV12-4, the J call TRBJ2-7; D may match TRBD1 or TRBD2 (5 bases each). CDR3 amino acids: CASSSGTGEQYF. The CDR3 coding sequence is TGTGCCAGCAGTTCGGGAACAGGCGAGCAGTACTTC.